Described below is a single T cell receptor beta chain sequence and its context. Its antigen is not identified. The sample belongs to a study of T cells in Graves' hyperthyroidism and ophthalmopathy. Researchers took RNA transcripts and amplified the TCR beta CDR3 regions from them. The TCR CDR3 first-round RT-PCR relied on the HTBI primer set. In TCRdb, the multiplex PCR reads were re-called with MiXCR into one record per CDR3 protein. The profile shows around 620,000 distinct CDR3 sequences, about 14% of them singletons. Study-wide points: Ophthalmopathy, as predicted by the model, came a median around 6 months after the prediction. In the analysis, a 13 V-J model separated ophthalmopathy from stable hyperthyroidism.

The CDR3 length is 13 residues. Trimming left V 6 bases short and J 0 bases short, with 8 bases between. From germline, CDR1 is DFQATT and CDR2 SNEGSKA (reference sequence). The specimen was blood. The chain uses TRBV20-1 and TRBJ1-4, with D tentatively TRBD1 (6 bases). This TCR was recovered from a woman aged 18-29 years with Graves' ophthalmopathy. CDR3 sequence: CSAQGPTNEKLFF. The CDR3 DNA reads TGCAGTGCGCAGGGGCCAACTAATGAAAAACTGTTTTTT.